These T cell receptor beta chains were read from a single sample in a study of technical replicates of blood from a handful of donors. Clones were sequenced by immunoSEQ multiplex PCR, and TCRdb holds only the in-frame ones, with some missing. The sample shows tens of thousands of clones, 90% to 97% of them seen only once. The sequenced sample consisted of T cells isolated from PBMCs. These receptors were collected from a human donor in good health. Each CDR3 is given with its conserved first and last residue. Each record gives: J gene, clone size, V gene, D gene, CDR3 DNA, CDR3 protein. A D gene is named only where the DNA matches it firmly. Only part of the rows carry a size: once, few, many, or a class if the clone is expanded.

TRBJ1-1 - TRBV19 TRBD1 TGTGCCAGTAGTGTCCGACAGGGGATGAACACTGAAGCTTTCTTT CASSVRQGMNTEAFF
TRBJ1-5 - TRBV7-2 - TGTGCCAGCAGCCATAGCCAGGGCCAAAATCAGCCCCAGCATTTT CASSHSQGQNQPQHF
TRBJ2-2 - TRBV11-2 - TGTGCCAGCAGCTTAGTGACTAGCACCGGGGAGCTGTTTTTT CASSLVTSTGELFF
TRBJ1-1 - TRBV19 - TGTGCCAGTTGCTGGCAGGCGAACACTGAAGCTTTCTTT CASCWQANTEAFF
TRBJ2-1 - TRBV30 - TGTGCCTGGAGCCGCTTTTTGTCTAGTAACTCCTACAATGAGCAGTTCTTC CAWSRFLSSNSYNEQFF
TRBJ1-1 - TRBV4-2 TRBD1 TGTGCCAGCAGCCAAGATAAGGGGGCCGACACTGAAGCTTTCTTT CASSQDKGADTEAFF
TRBJ2-3 - TRBV5-6 - TGTGCCAGCAGCGGGAGAACAGATACGCAGTATTTT CASSGRTDTQYF
TRBJ2-3 - TRBV27 - TGTGCCAGCAGTTTTGTCGGTACAGATACGCAGTATTTT CASSFVGTDTQYF
TRBJ2-2 - TRBV4-3 TRBD1 TGCGCCAGCAGCCCCGGGACAGGGCACACCGGGGAGCTGTTTTTT CASSPGTGHTGELFF
TRBJ2-1 - TRBV6-1 - TGTGCCAGCAGAGGGACTTCCTCCTACAATGAGCAGTTCTTC CASRGTSSYNEQFF
TRBJ1-3 - TRBV5-4 TRBD1 TGTGCCAGCAGCACCTGGACAGGGGGGCGAAACACCATATATTTT CASSTWTGGRNTIYF
TRBJ1-2 - TRBV6-5 - TGTGCCAGCAGTCCCTCTCTCTCAGGGGCGAATGGCTACACCTTC CASSPSLSGANGYTF
TRBJ2-1 once TRBV6-1 TRBD2 TGTGCCAGCAGTGCAACTAGCGGGAGTTTTAATGAGCAGTTCTTC CASSATSGSFNEQFF
TRBJ1-4 - TRBV18 TRBD1 TGTGCCAGCTCACCAAGAGGGGGCCCGAATAATGAAAAACTGTTTTTT CASSPRGGPNNEKLFF
TRBJ2-3 - TRBV4-3 - TGCGCCAGCAGCCAAGCAACGTCAACTTTTAGCACAGATACGCAGTATTTT CASSQATSTFSTDTQYF
TRBJ1-5 - TRBV30 - TGTGCCTGGAACGGGAAGTACAACGGAAATCAGCCCCAGCATTTT CAWNGKYNGNQPQHF
TRBJ2-7 - TRBV27 - TGTGCCAGCAGCCTCACGACAGGAACCTACGAGCAGTACTTC CASSLTTGTYEQYF
TRBJ2-3 once TRBV11-3 TRBD1 TGTGCCAGCAGCTCCGTACAGGGGGCAGATACGCAGTATTTT CASSSVQGADTQYF
TRBJ2-7 - TRBV2 TRBD1 TGTGCCACGAGGGGGCTCGGCTACGAGCAGTACTTC CATRGLGYEQYF
TRBJ2-1 - TRBV4-2 TRBD2 TGTGCCAGCAGCCAAGTAATTGGACTAGCGGGGGCAGAGCAGTTCTTC CASSQVIGLAGAEQFF
TRBJ2-3 - TRBV7-2 TRBD2 TGTGCCAGCAGCTCTCTAGCGGGAGATACGCAGTATTTT CASSSLAGDTQYF
TRBJ1-5 - TRBV11-2 TRBD1 TGTGCCAGCAGCTGGGACAGTAGCAATCAGCCCCAGCATTTT CASSWDSSNQPQHF
TRBJ1-5 - TRBV5-1 TRBD1 TGCGCCAGCAGCCTAGGGGACAGGGGATTGAGCAATCAGCCCCAGCATTTT CASSLGDRGLSNQPQHF
TRBJ1-1 - TRBV6-5 - TGTGCCAGCAGTTACTCCCGCGGAGCGAACACTGAAGCTTTCTTT CASSYSRGANTEAFF
TRBJ1-2 - TRBV10-3 - TGTGCCATCAGTGAGCCATATGGCTACACCTTC CAISEPYGYTF
TRBJ2-3 - TRBV10-3 - TGTGCCATAGGGCATGCGGGTTCAACAGATACGCAGTATTTT CAIGHAGSTDTQYF
TRBJ2-7 - TRBV28 TRBD2 TGTGCCAGCAGTTCGAGGATATCGTTTAGCGGGAGTGTTGCCGAGCAGTACTTC CASSSRISFSGSVAEQYF
TRBJ2-5 - TRBV30 - TGTGCCTGGAGTGTAGATGGACTTGACCAAGAGACCCAGTACTTC CAWSVDGLDQETQYF
TRBJ1-2 - TRBV7-2 - TGTGCCAGCAGCTTAACAGTTGGCTACACCTTC CASSLTVGYTF
TRBJ1-4 - TRBV5-1 TRBD1 TGCGCCAGCAGCTTGTTTCCCGGACAGGGCAATGAAAAACTGTTTTTT CASSLFPGQGNEKLFF
TRBJ2-1 - TRBV12-5 - TGTGCTAGTGGTTCCGGGACTTACGGATCACAGTTCTTC CASGSGTYGSQFF
TRBJ1-1 - TRBV27 - TGTGCCAGCAGTCGCCGGGAGGGTTTCACTGAAGCTTTCTTT CASSRREGFTEAFF
TRBJ2-2 - TRBV7-3 TRBD2 TGTGCCAGCAGCTCTAGCGGGAGAATCGGGGAGCTGTTTTTT CASSSSGRIGELFF
TRBJ1-1 - TRBV27 TRBD1 TGTGCCAGCAGTCCGACTACAGGGGGCACTGAAGCTTTCTTT CASSPTTGGTEAFF
TRBJ1-2 - TRBV4-1 TRBD1 TGCGCCACCGGACAGGGGTATGGCTACACCTTC CATGQGYGYTF
TRBJ2-1 - TRBV5-1 TRBD2 TGCGCCAGCAGCTTGGAGCTAGCGGGGAATGAGCAGTTCTTC CASSLELAGNEQFF
TRBJ2-1 once TRBV7-6 - TGTGCCAGCAGCTTAATGTCCGGCGGGATTTCCTACAATGAGCAGTTCTTC CASSLMSGGISYNEQFF
TRBJ1-1 once TRBV14 TRBD1 TGTGCCAGCAGCCAAGCTAACAGGGGGAGCACTGAAGCTTTCTTT CASSQANRGSTEAFF
TRBJ1-1 - TRBV10-3 - TGTGCCATCAGCCCCCCAGGTCCTGAAGCTTTCTTT CAISPPGPEAFF
TRBJ1-1 - TRBV10-1 - TGCGCCAGCAGTGAGTACAGAGTGAACACTGAAGCTTTCTTT CASSEYRVNTEAFF
TRBJ1-2 once TRBV29-1 - TGCAGCGTTGAAACAGGTACTAACTATGGCTACACCTTC CSVETGTNYGYTF
TRBJ1-5 - TRBV21-1 - - CASSKVGMGTSSNQPQHF
TRBJ2-6 - TRBV19 - TGTGCCAGTACAATCTCTGGGGCCAACGTCCTGACTTTC CASTISGANVLTF
TRBJ2-7 - TRBV18 TRBD2 TGTGCCAGCTCCCCAGCCCGGGGTAGCGGGAACTACGAGCAGTACTTC CASSPARGSGNYEQYF